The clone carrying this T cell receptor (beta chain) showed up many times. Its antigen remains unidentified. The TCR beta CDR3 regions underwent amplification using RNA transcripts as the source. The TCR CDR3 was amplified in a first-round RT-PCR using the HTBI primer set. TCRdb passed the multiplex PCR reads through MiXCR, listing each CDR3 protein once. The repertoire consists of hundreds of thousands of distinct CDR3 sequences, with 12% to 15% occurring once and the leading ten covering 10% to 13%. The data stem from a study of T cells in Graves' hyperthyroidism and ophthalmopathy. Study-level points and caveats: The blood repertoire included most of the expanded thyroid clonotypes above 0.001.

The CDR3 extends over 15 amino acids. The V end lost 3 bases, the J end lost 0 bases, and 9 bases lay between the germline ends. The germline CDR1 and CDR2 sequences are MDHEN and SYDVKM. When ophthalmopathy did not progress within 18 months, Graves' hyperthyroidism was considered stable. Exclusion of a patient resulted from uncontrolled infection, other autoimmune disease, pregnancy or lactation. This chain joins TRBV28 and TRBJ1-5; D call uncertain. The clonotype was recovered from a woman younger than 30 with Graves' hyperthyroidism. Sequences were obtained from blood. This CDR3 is CASSLPGNSNQPQHF. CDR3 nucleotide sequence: TGTGCCAGCAGTTTGCCGGGGAATAGCAATCAGCCCCAGCATTTT.